Given below is one TCR beta chain in context. What this receptor recognizes is not known. Nothing much larger sits one base from this clone, and base qualities are not available. These data belong to a study of blood T cell repertoires in COVID-19 (TCRdb year 2020). Regarding the complete study: The collaborator samples originated in the United States, Italy and Spain and spanned the acute and convalescent phases of COVID-19. The prospective study material was composed of cDNA or gDNA derived from T cells, B-cell-depleted T cells, or PBMCs. Deeply sampled blood TCRbeta repertoires from subjects exposed to, actively infected with, or recovered from COVID-19 were included in the dataset. The repertoires were made available in a free public database intended to serve as a resource for research on the immune response to SARS-CoV-2. Samples were obtained from the ongoing ImmuneRACE study (first 160 participants) and from 1,000 to 1,500 subjects provided by 6 global collaborators. The sample metadata nearly always contained a de-identified subject ID, COVID-19 status, age in years and sex. Where available, HLA class I and class II types were obtained from metadata supplied by the sample provider rather than from assay-based typing.

Results the study describes overall, beyond this receptor: The amount of clinical and demographic metadata varied by source and participant and was provided uncurated.

For CDR1 and CDR2, the germline V gene lists MNHEY and SVGEGT. Trimming removed 2 bases from V and 4 bases from J; the gene matches leave 4 bases unexplained. Including the terminal cysteine and phenylalanine, the CDR3 comprises 15 residues. Of all the DNA, just the CDR3 is kept, 45 bases in frame from base 1. TCRbeta CDR3 regions were amplified from genomic DNA by means of the immunoSEQ Assay, a bias-controlled multiplex PCR. The authors' analysis ran thus. Within the assay, amplification of reference gene primers was used to estimate how many nucleated cells each sample contained. Sequence reads were collapsed and filtered to measure the absolute abundance of every unique TCRbeta CDR3 rearrangement. Productive Simpson clonality was computed per sample as the square root of Simpson's diversity index over productive rearrangements. TCRdb obtained this table from immuneACCESS and retained in-frame rearrangements with V and J assigned. These tables miss some clones; where compared with another copy, unresolved V genes account for less than half of the shortfall, and the remainder is unexplained. V and J calls plus clone size are reproduced from that table; the DNA served to infer D and trimming. Present in this sample are roughly 370,000 clones, about 86% of which were seen just once. The ten largest account for 10% of the sample.

Participants in the prospective study were enrolled through a virtual design, were aged 18 to 89 years, and lived in roughly 24 United States geographic areas. In the prospective study, cohorts were assigned on the basis of participant-reported clinical history obtained from a screening survey and a study questionnaire. Recovered participants in ImmuneRACE Cohort 3 were defined by two consecutive negative NP/OP PCR tests, clearance by a healthcare professional, or resolution of symptoms. In the prospective study, whole blood, serum and a nasopharyngeal or oropharyngeal swab were collected from each participant by mobile phlebotomists. Participants in the prospective study had the option to provide additional blood draws and questionnaires over a roughly two-month period. Before DNA extraction, blood samples from the prospective study were shipped at room temperature or frozen.

The clonotype was recovered from a woman aged 45-59 years who had recovered from COVID-19. Sequencing was done on a sample of PBMCs or T cells enriched from blood (not recorded which). The rearranged chain carries TRBV6-2 or TRBV6-3 and TRBJ2-3, with TRBD2 matching 9 junction bases. The DNA reads TGTGCCAGCAGTTACCTAGCGGGGCAGGCAGATACGCAGTATTTT. Its protein product is CASSYLAGQADTQYF.